This T cell receptor beta chain is from a study of T cell repertoires in cytomegalovirus infection. Overall study: The study used recently identified HLA-C-restricted and well-studied HLA-B-restricted CMV epitopes. Matching HLA type and CMV infection were both indicated by public TCR beta signatures.

This clonotype was counted many times. The antigen remains unidentified. Per germline, CDR1 SGHVS and CDR2 FQNEAQ. There are 17 residues in the CDR3. After removal of 1 base from V and 2 bases from J, the junction contained 8 bases not matched to a gene. From the reads, TCRdb called clonotypes with MiXCR, one entry per CDR3 protein. The repertoire includes about 890,000 distinct CDR3 sequences, 30% to 40% of them detected once, and over 12% sits in the top ten. Study observations and caveats: Dominating the ex vivo response were TCR beta clonotypes that were CMV-specific and HLA-C-restricted. Summed frequency of public TCR beta families distinguished CMV carriers with the relevant HLA.

This receptor was obtained from a human donor in good health (CMV status not recorded). Some clones in this sample may be carry-over from other donors' samples. The sequences come from cultured CD8+ T cells from PBMCs, collected from culture after CMV antigen stimulation. The J gene is TRBJ2-3, the V gene TRBV7-8, with 8 bases that match TRBD1. The CDR3 loop reads CASSLVEAGGSTDTQYF. The CDR3 DNA is TGTGCCAGCAGCTTAGTGGAGGCAGGGGGCTCCACAGATACGCAGTATTTT.